One sample yielded the 18 T cell receptor beta chains listed below, sequenced in a study of cytomegalovirus exposure and HLA in healthy donors. PCR involved 60 Vbeta and 13 Jbeta primers. This table comes from immunoSEQ multiplex PCR, and its TCRdb copy is limited to in-frame clones, with some not included. There are more than 85,000 clones in the sample; about three quarters occur only once, and around 6% lies in the top ten. Input material: PBMCs. Receptors originate from a male donor in good health and CMV-seronegative.

This chain uses TRBV7-9 with TRBJ1-1, with unresolved D. V lost 5 bases and J 2 bases, leaving 12 bases between the germline ends. CDR1 and CDR2 from the germline V gene are SEHNR and FQNEAQ (reference sequence). This CDR3 spans 14 amino acids. The CDR3 coding sequence is TGTGCCAGCAGCCTAGGAGGGTCCAACACTGAAGCTTTCTTT. It yields the protein CASSLGGSNTEAFF.

This clone was picked up a small number of times. CDR3 amino acids: CASRGQGALYEQYF. The CDR3, as DNA: TGTGCAAGTCGCGGACAGGGGGCCCTTTACGAGCAGTACTTC. J is TRBJ2-7 and V is TRBV12-2; the DNA was not used to check the table's D call, TRBD1. TRBV12-2 is a pseudogene. The CDR3 length is 14 residues.

The CDR3 spells CATSRGLAGAIAGELFF. CDR3 DNA sequence: TGTGCCACCAGCAGAGGGCTAGCGGGAGCGATAGCCGGGGAGCTGTTTTTT. The chain joins TRBV15 to TRBJ2-2; TRBD2 matches 10 bases. V shed 1 base, J shed 6 bases, and the junction held 8 bases outside the gene matches. The CDR3 extends over 17 amino acids. Germline-derived CDR1 and CDR2 are LNHNV and YYDKDF (reference sequence).

Comments on this clone: An end of the junction does not agree with germline; a read error may underlie this. The chain couples TRBV7-9 to TRBJ2-7; 8 bases map to TRBD1. CDR3 size: 14 residues. Per germline, CDR1 SEHNR and CDR2 FQNEAQ (reference sequence). CDR3 in DNA: TGTTCCAGCAGCATAACGGGACAGGATAACGAGCAGTACTTC. Its translation is CSSSITGQDNEQYF.

Concerning this clone: The junction differs from germline at one of its ends, possibly a read error. The gene calls are TRBV7-9 and TRBJ2-7; tentative D call: TRBD1 (6 bases). The CDR3 is made up of 14 amino acids. Germline CDR1 and CDR2: SEHNR and FQNEAQ (reference sequence). DNA for the CDR3: TGTTCCAGCAGCTTAGGGGGATTAGGGGTTGAGCAGTACTTC. This translates into CSSSLGGLGVEQYF.

Only a few counts were recorded for this clone. The chain links TRBV6-4 to TRBJ2-6; D remains ambiguous. The germline V gene has CDR1 MRHNA and CDR2 SNTAGT. V lost 3 bases, J lost 0 bases, and 6 bases lay in between. This CDR3 has 15 amino acids. The CDR3 loop reads CASSEASSGANVLTF. The CDR3 coding sequence is TGTGCCAGCAGTGAAGCTAGCTCTGGGGCCAACGTCCTGACTTTC.

This chain joins TRBV10-1 and TRBJ2-5; TRBD2 matches at 13 bases. The DNA end favors TRBJ2-7, so the J call may be wrong. The CDR3 runs 17 residues. Germline values: CDR1 WNHNN, CDR2 SYGVQD (reference sequence). In nucleotides, the CDR3 is TGCGCCAGCACCGGCGGGACTAGCGGGACTAGCTCCTACGAGCAGTACTTC. This gives the protein CASTGGTSGTSSYEQYF.

The chain combines TRBV2 with TRBJ2-6; D is perhaps TRBD2 (6 bases). The germline V and J ends were trimmed by 4 bases and 3 bases, with 13 bases remaining between them. The CDR3 spans 16 residues. Germline CDR1 is SNHLY and CDR2 is FYNNEI. As DNA, the CDR3 is TGTGCCAGCAGTGTTTTCGGGAGAGGTGGGGCCAACGTCCTGACTTTC. Translated: CASSVFGRGGANVLTF.

This sequence joins TRBV27 and TRBJ1-1; perhaps TRBD1 as D (5 bases). Germline lookup yields CDR1 MNHEY and CDR2 SMNVEV (reference sequence). Trimming took off 6 bases at V and 3 bases at J, with 23 bases between the two ends. This CDR3 has 17 residues. CDR3 in DNA: TGTGCCAGCAGCCCCCGGTATCGGGGGATGTTCGACACTGAAGCTTTCTTT. Protein sequence: CASSPRYRGMFDTEAFF.

CDR3 nucleotide sequence: TGTGCCACCTCACGGCGGGGTCTAACTGAAGCTTTCTTT. This translates into CATSRRGLTEAFF. The chain combines TRBV19 with TRBJ1-1; D is unclear. This CDR3 spans 13 amino acids. V was cut by 10 bases and J by 5 bases, with 17 bases left in between. Germline V gene lookup returns CDR1 LNHDA and CDR2 SQIVND (reference sequence).

The rearrangement joins TRBV28 to TRBJ1-2, with a possible D match to TRBD1 (6 bases). Trimming shortened V by 6 bases and J by 3 bases, and 11 bases separated the two germline ends. The CDR3 is 13 amino acids. CDR1 and CDR2 from the germline V gene are MDHEN and SYDVKM. The CDR3: CASRGGGDYGYTF. CDR3 nucleotide sequence: TGTGCCAGCAGGGGTGGGGGCGACTATGGCTACACCTTC.

The sample holds a few counts of this clone. The chain joins TRBV7-6 to TRBJ2-1; a weak D match, TRBD2 (5 bases). Germline CDR1 reads SGHVS; CDR2 reads FNYEAQ. V was trimmed by 0 bases and J by 2 bases, leaving 11 bases between them. The CDR3 length is 16 residues. The CDR3 nucleotides are TGTGCCAGCAGCTTAGCGGAGTGGCGGGCCTACAATGAGCAGTTCTTC. Protein product: CASSLAEWRAYNEQFF.

The chain couples TRBV19 to TRBJ1-4, with D unresolved. This CDR3 has 16 amino acids. V gave up 7 bases and J gave up 1 base, with 16 bases separating them. Germline values: CDR1 LNHDA, CDR2 SQIVND (reference sequence). CDR3 coding DNA: TGTGCCAGTACCTCACTCCGGGTAGGAACTAATGAAAAACTGTTTTTT. It specifies CASTSLRVGTNEKLFF.

The chain couples TRBV19 to TRBJ1-1; 7 nucleotides align to TRBD1. The V and J ends lost 4 bases and 3 bases, in that order; junction bases with no gene match: 2. This CDR3 has 13 residues. Germline CDR1 LNHDA, CDR2 SQIVND (reference sequence). Here the CDR3 reads CASSKQGHTEAFF. The CDR3 nucleotides are TGTGCCAGTAGTAAACAGGGGCACACTGAAGCTTTCTTT.

The gene calls are TRBV7-3 and TRBJ2-7; 10 bases align to TRBD2. The CDR3 extends over 15 amino acids. Germline trimming cut 2 bases from V and 6 bases from J; bases unmatched to any gene: 7. Germline V gene data show CDR1 as SGHTA and CDR2 as FQGTGA. CDR3 sequence: CASSLGPSGRFEQYF. CDR3 bases: TGTGCCAGCAGCTTAGGTCCTAGCGGGAGATTCGAGCAGTACTTC.

This clone was seen a handful of times. V is TRBV10-3 and J is TRBJ2-7, with D unclear. V was trimmed by 2 bases and J by 5 bases, leaving 4 bases between them. This CDR3 has 11 residues. Germline V gene data show CDR1 as ENHRY and CDR2 as SYGVKD. For the CDR3, the DNA is TGTGCCATCAGTGAGGCTAACGAGCAGTACTTC. Translation gives CAISEANEQYF.

The CDR3 here is CASGAAIQNEQFF. The CDR3 DNA is TGTGCCAGCGGCGCGGCTATTCAAAATGAGCAGTTCTTC. The chain joins TRBV19 to TRBJ2-1; D unresolved. Germline V gene data show CDR1 as LNHDA and CDR2 as SQIVND (reference sequence). The germline V and J ends were trimmed by 9 bases and 7 bases, with 16 bases remaining between them. CDR3 size: 13 residues.

This chain joins TRBV27 and TRBJ2-7; 14 bases line up with TRBD2. The CDR3 totals 14 residues. Per germline, CDR1 MNHEY and CDR2 SMNVEV (reference sequence). The V gene end was trimmed by 7 bases and the J gene end by 9 bases; junction bases not matched to a gene: 8. For the CDR3, the DNA is TGTGCCAGCAATCAAGGACTAGCGGGAGGTCGGCAGTACTTC. It translates to CASNQGLAGGRQYF.